Listed below are T cell receptor beta chains from one sample, sequenced in a study of blood T cell repertoires in COVID-19. Assay: immunoSEQ multiplex PCR; the TCRdb copy retains only in-frame clones and omits some. This sample yields 200,000 to 250,000 clones, of which 80% to 90% are seen a single time; nearly 5% belongs to the top ten. The sample comprised PBMCs or T cells enriched from blood (not recorded which). The receptors here all came from a woman in her forties or fifties who had been exposed to COVID-19. Both conserved end residues are part of each CDR3. Each record gives: D gene, J gene, V gene, CDR3 protein, CDR3 DNA. A D gene is named only where the DNA matches it firmly.

d_gene: NA
j_gene: TRBJ2-7
v_gene: TRBV21-1
CDR3aa: CASTAQGWLYEQYF
CDR3nt: TGTGCCAGCACCGCACAGGGCTGGCTCTACGAGCAGTACTTC

d_gene: NA
j_gene: TRBJ1-1
v_gene: TRBV20-1
CDR3aa: CSASWPEAFF
CDR3nt: TGCAGTGCTAGTTGGCCTGAAGCTTTCTTT

d_gene: NA
j_gene: TRBJ1-1
v_gene: TRBV10-3
CDR3aa: CAISDPGASNTEAFF
CDR3nt: TGTGCCATCAGTGACCCAGGGGCCTCGAACACTGAAGCTTTCTTT

d_gene: NA
j_gene: TRBJ1-6
v_gene: TRBV7-9
CDR3aa: CASSQSRGVVSPLHF
CDR3nt: TGTGCCAGCAGCCAGTCCAGGGGTGTTGTTTCACCCCTCCACTTT

d_gene: NA
j_gene: TRBJ1-1
v_gene: TRBV6-5
CDR3aa: CASQWGGTNTEAFF
CDR3nt: TGTGCCAGCCAATGGGGGGGGACGAACACTGAAGCTTTCTTT

d_gene: TRBD2
j_gene: TRBJ2-3
v_gene: TRBV28
CDR3aa: CASSLIRTSGGQDTQYF
CDR3nt: TGTGCCAGCAGTCTAATCCGGACTAGCGGGGGGCAGGATACGCAGTATTTT

d_gene: TRBD1
j_gene: TRBJ1-5
v_gene: TRBV6-5
CDR3aa: CASSYRTGSNQPQHF
CDR3nt: TGTGCCAGCAGTTACCGGACAGGGAGCAATCAGCCCCAGCATTTT

d_gene: NA
j_gene: TRBJ1-6
v_gene: TRBV5-1
CDR3aa: CASSSATESSYNSPLHF
CDR3nt: TGCGCCAGCAGCTCAGCGACCGAGAGCTCCTATAATTCACCCCTCCACTTT

d_gene: NA
j_gene: TRBJ1-3
v_gene: TRBV18
CDR3aa: CASSRPGGEATIYF
CDR3nt: TGTGCCAGCTCTCGTCCTGGAGGGGAGGCCACCATATATTTT

d_gene: NA
j_gene: TRBJ1-2
v_gene: TRBV5-1
CDR3aa: CASSSSLGLLLGYTF
CDR3nt: TGCGCCAGCAGCTCGTCGTTGGGACTTCTGCTTGGCTACACCTTC

d_gene: NA
j_gene: TRBJ1-1
v_gene: TRBV9
CDR3aa: CASSVAGINAEAFF
CDR3nt: TGTGCCAGCAGCGTAGCAGGGATTAACGCTGAAGCTTTCTTT